Listed below are T cell receptor beta chains from one sample, sequenced in a study of CD8 T cells in Susac syndrome. Using its own MiXCR run on the immunoSEQ multiplex PCR reads, TCRdb lists one record per CDR3 protein. The sample contains some 400,000 distinct CDR3 sequences, more than 70% of which appear only once. Sequencing was done on a sample of CD8+ T cells from PBMCs. The receptors derive from a human donor with multiple sclerosis. Both conserved end residues are part of each CDR3. Fields, in order: V gene, D gene, J gene, clone size, CDR3 protein, CDR3 DNA. The D gene is left open where the match is weak. Clone size is shown for a subset of rows, as once, few, many or a class of expanded clone.

V: TRBV2
D: NA
J: TRBJ1-4
size: NA
CDR3: CAVLDRTTNEKLFF
DNA: TGTGCCGTCCTGGACCGAACAACTAATGAAAAACTGTTTTTT

V: TRBV12-3/TRBV12-4
D: NA
J: TRBJ1-1
size: once
CDR3: CASSSSGLWNTEAFF
DNA: TGTGCCAGCAGTTCATCGGGATTGTGGAACACTGAAGCTTTCTTT

V: TRBV6-1
D: TRBD2
J: TRBJ2-3
size: NA
CDR3: CASSESPGGNADTQYF
DNA: TGTGCCAGCAGTGAATCCCCGGGAGGGAACGCAGATACGCAGTATTTT

V: TRBV20-1
D: NA
J: TRBJ2-2
size: NA
CDR3: CSARWSTAELFF
DNA: TGCAGTGCTAGATGGTCCACCGCGGAGCTGTTTTTT

V: TRBV20-1
D: NA
J: TRBJ2-1
size: NA
CDR3: CSAKETQTNNEQFF
DNA: TGCAGTGCTAAGGAGACCCAAACTAACAATGAGCAGTTCTTC

V: TRBV5-5
D: NA
J: TRBJ1-1
size: NA
CDR3: CASSRVGTNTEAFF
DNA: TGTGCCAGCAGCCGGGTAGGAACGAACACTGAAGCTTTCTTT

V: TRBV6-5
D: NA
J: TRBJ1-2
size: NA
CDR3: CASSPLVGHYGYTF
DNA: TGTGCCAGCAGTCCACTCGTGGGCCACTATGGCTACACCTTC

V: TRBV7-8
D: TRBD2
J: TRBJ2-3
size: once
CDR3: CASSLISGPSTDTQYF
DNA: TGTGCCAGCAGCTTAATTAGCGGGCCTAGCACAGATACGCAGTATTTT

V: TRBV27
D: NA
J: TRBJ2-1
size: NA
CDR3: CASSPFPPGLDEQFF
DNA: TGTGCCAGCAGCCCGTTCCCTCCAGGGTTGGATGAGCAGTTCTTC

V: TRBV27
D: TRBD1
J: TRBJ2-7
size: NA
CDR3: CARPIYRGRLTYEQYF
DNA: TGTGCCAGACCCATTTACAGGGGGCGACTGACCTACGAGCAGTACTTC

V: TRBV20-1
D: NA
J: TRBJ2-7
size: few
CDR3: CSARDGVRDVSYEQYF
DNA: TGCAGTGCTAGAGATGGTGTCAGGGATGTATCCTACGAGCAGTACTTC

V: TRBV7-8
D: TRBD2
J: TRBJ2-1
size: NA
CDR3: CASSLRGAGAGYNEQFF
DNA: TGTGCCAGCAGCCTGAGAGGAGCGGGAGCGGGCTACAATGAGCAGTTCTTC

V: TRBV6-1
D: TRBD1
J: TRBJ1-1
size: NA
CDR3: CASRDRGITEAFF
DNA: TGTGCCAGCAGGGACAGGGGGATCACTGAAGCTTTCTTT

V: TRBV2
D: TRBD1
J: TRBJ1-4
size: NA
CDR3: CASSWDRERTNEKLFF
DNA: TGTGCCAGCAGTTGGGACAGGGAAAGAACTAATGAAAAACTGTTTTTT

V: TRBV30
D: NA
J: TRBJ2-2
size: NA
CDR3: CAWSVQTLGTGELFF
DNA: TGTGCCTGGAGTGTACAGACCCTGGGCACCGGGGAGCTGTTTTTT

V: TRBV29-1
D: TRBD2
J: TRBJ2-7
size: NA
CDR3: CSVVLLAGGPDEQYF
DNA: TGCAGCGTTGTTCTCCTAGCGGGAGGACCTGACGAGCAGTACTTC

V: TRBV2
D: NA
J: TRBJ1-2
size: NA
CDR3: CASKGLYGYTF
DNA: TGTGCCAGCAAGGGACTCTATGGCTACACCTTC

V: TRBV2
D: NA
J: TRBJ2-5
size: NA
CDR3: CASSLDRDWETQYF
DNA: TGTGCCAGCAGTCTAGACAGGGACTGGGAGACCCAGTACTTC

V: TRBV5-4
D: TRBD2
J: TRBJ2-7
size: NA
CDR3: CASSLAGAASEQYF
DNA: TGTGCCAGCAGTCTAGCGGGAGCGGCTAGCGAGCAGTACTTC

V: TRBV19
D: NA
J: TRBJ2-7
size: NA
CDR3: CASSAQENYEQYF
DNA: TGTGCCAGTAGTGCGCAGGAGAACTACGAGCAGTACTTC

V: TRBV5-6
D: NA
J: TRBJ2-7
size: NA
CDR3: CASTVQDYEQYF
DNA: TGTGCCAGCACCGTACAGGACTACGAGCAGTACTTC

V: TRBV4-1
D: TRBD1
J: TRBJ2-1
size: few
CDR3: CASSQADRVTYNEQFF
DNA: TGCGCCAGCAGCCAAGCCGACAGGGTGACCTACAATGAGCAGTTCTTC

V: TRBV2
D: NA
J: TRBJ2-3
size: NA
CDR3: CASSVWGRSTDTQYF
DNA: TGTGCCAGCAGTGTCTGGGGGCGAAGCACAGATACGCAGTATTTT

V: TRBV19
D: TRBD2
J: TRBJ2-1
size: NA
CDR3: CASSIDSGTGYNEQFF
DNA: TGTGCCAGTAGTATTGATAGCGGGACGGGCTACAATGAGCAGTTCTTC